This T cell receptor (beta chain) emerged from a study of monozygotic twins with cystic fibrosis. Background on the study: Library input was around 3.1 micrograms of fragmented DNA, with about 15 PCR cycles.

V lost 2 bases, J lost 5 bases, and 7 bases stayed unmatched. Germline V lookup: CDR1 LGHNA, CDR2 YSLEER. The CDR3 length is 16 residues. As regards this clone: Its target is not known.

TCRdb keeps only in-frame clones here, not all; method: immunoSEQ multiplex PCR. The sample records 30,000 to 40,000 clones, around 65% being singletons. Study observations and caveats: J usage was most co-twin-similar in 8 of 16 pairs, V in 13. Low clonality (median around 0.0096) suggested a mostly naive repertoire. No link emerged between shared CDR3 counts and age, concordance or severity.

The rearrangement uses TRBV4-3 and TRBJ2-3; 10 nucleotides agree with TRBD2. Sequenced input: blood. The TCR was taken from a girl aged 10 to 17 with cystic fibrosis. Here the CDR3 reads CASSQPSGSGVDTQYF. The CDR3 region has the DNA TGCGCCAGCAGCCAACCTAGCGGGAGTGGGGTAGATACGCAGTATTTT.